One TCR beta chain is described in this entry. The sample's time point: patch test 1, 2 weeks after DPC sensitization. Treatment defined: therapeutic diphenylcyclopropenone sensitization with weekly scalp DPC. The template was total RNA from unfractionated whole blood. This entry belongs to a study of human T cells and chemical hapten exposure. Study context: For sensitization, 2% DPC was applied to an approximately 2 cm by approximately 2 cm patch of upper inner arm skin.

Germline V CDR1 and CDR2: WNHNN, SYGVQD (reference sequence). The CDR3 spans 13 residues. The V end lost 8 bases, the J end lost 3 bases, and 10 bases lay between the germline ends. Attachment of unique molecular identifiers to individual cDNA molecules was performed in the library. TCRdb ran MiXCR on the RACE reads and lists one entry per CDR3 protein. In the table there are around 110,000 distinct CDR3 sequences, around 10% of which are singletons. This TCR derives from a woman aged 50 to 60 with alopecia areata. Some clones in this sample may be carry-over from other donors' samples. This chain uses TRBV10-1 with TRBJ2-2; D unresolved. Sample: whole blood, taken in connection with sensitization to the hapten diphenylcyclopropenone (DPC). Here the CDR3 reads CASSDTYTGELFF. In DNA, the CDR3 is TGCGCCAGCTCCGACACATACACCGGGGAGCTGTTTTTT.